A single sample gave rise to the 23 T cell receptor beta chains below, sequenced in a study of neurological immune-mediated disorders. Documented time point: longitudinal time-point 3. MiXCR, applied by TCRdb to the 5' RACE reads, yields one record per CDR3 protein. The sample records roughly 50,000 distinct CDR3 sequences, roughly an eighth being singletons. Sequenced: PBMCs. The receptors originated from a male donor with HTLV-1-associated myelopathy (HAM/TSP).

In its sample, this clonotype was seen many times. The rearrangement links TRBV7-8 to TRBJ2-1; D call uncertain. Germline V gene lookup returns CDR1 SGHVS and CDR2 FQNEAQ. CDR3 length: 16 residues. Trimming shortened V by 1 base and J by 8 bases, and 18 bases separated the two germline ends. The CDR3 DNA is TGTGCCAGCAGCTTAGGGTCCTTTTCATCCCCCGATGAGCAGTTCTTC. Translated, it gives CASSLGSFSSPDEQFF.

This chain connects TRBV6-6 to TRBJ1-3; D is perhaps TRBD1 (6 bases). CDR1 MNHNY and CDR2 SVGAGI come from the germline V gene (reference sequence). With 6 bases removed from V and 6 bases from J, the gap between germline ends came to 18 bases. The CDR3 runs 15 residues. CDR3 nucleotide sequence: TGTGCCAGCAGCCCCCGCCGGGACATTGAAAACACCATATATTTT. Translated: CASSPRRDIENTIYF.

Many counts were recorded for this clonotype. The rearrangement uses TRBV9 and TRBJ1-1; no clear D. Germline V CDR1 and CDR2: SGDLS, YYNGEE. The CDR3 totals 15 residues. The V end lost 0 bases, the J end lost 6 bases, and 15 bases lay between the germline ends. The chain's CDR3 is CASSVGVGTVSEAFF. For the CDR3, the DNA is TGTGCCAGCAGCGTAGGGGTAGGTACTGTCTCTGAAGCTTTCTTT.

The rearrangement uses TRBV6-5 and TRBJ1-2; D is unclear. Germline loops: CDR1 MNHEY, CDR2 SVGAGI. The CDR3 extends over 14 amino acids. V was shortened by 6 bases and J by 4 bases, with 15 bases between the two germline ends. CDR3 residues: CASSYRRSIYGYTF. In DNA form, the CDR3 reads TGTGCCAGCAGCTACCGGCGGTCCATCTATGGCTACACCTTC.

The rearrangement joins TRBV5-1 to TRBJ2-3; no definite D call. V was clipped by 8 bases and J by 1 base, with 11 bases between them. The germline V gene has CDR1 SGHRS and CDR2 YFSETQ. This CDR3 contains 13 residues. The CDR3 DNA follows: TGCGCCAGTTTGGAGCAGCGCACAGATACGCAGTATTTT. It specifies CASLEQRTDTQYF.

This clonotype was counted at least ten times. J is TRBJ2-5 and V is TRBV7-8, with a tentative D call TRBD2 (6 bases). CDR3 length equals 14 residues. Germline loops: CDR1 SGHVS, CDR2 FQNEAQ. With 5 bases removed from V and 2 bases from J, the gap between germline ends came to 12 bases. The CDR3 region is CASSPASVQETQYF. In DNA form, the CDR3 reads TGTGCCAGCAGCCCTGCTAGCGTACAAGAGACCCAGTACTTC.

The sample holds many counts of this clonotype. The chain couples TRBV4-3 to TRBJ2-4; 8 nucleotides align to TRBD1. The CDR3 is 17 residues long. With 2 bases clipped from V and 2 bases from J, the junction kept 8 bases outside the gene matches. Germline V CDR1 and CDR2: LGHNA, YSLEER. The CDR3 region is CASSQIGQGRTKNIQYF. As DNA, the CDR3 is TGCGCCAGCAGCCAAATAGGACAGGGAAGAACCAAAAACATTCAGTACTTC.

A few counts support this clonotype. This chain uses TRBV15 with TRBJ2-2; no reliable D call. Germline-derived CDR1 and CDR2 are LNHNV and YYDKDF (reference sequence). The length of the CDR3 is 14 residues. Trimming shortened V by 1 base and J by 8 bases, and 11 bases separated the two germline ends. The CDR3 loop reads CATSRVAKKGELFF. CDR3 in DNA: TGTGCCACCAGCAGAGTGGCGAAAAAAGGGGAGCTGTTTTTT.

This clonotype appeared many times. This chain connects TRBV12-3 or TRBV12-4 to TRBJ1-5; D remains ambiguous. The CDR3 consists of 16 residues. Trimming cost V 3 bases and J 2 bases, with 14 bases left between them. The CDR3, as DNA: TGTGCCAGCAGTTTCGGAGGGTCGGCGGGCAATCAGCCCCAGCATTTT. Protein product: CASSFGGSAGNQPQHF.

This clonotype was recorded many times. This chain uses TRBV7-2 with TRBJ2-3; D uncertain. Trimming pared 7 bases from V and 2 bases from J, leaving 7 bases between. Germline V gene data show CDR1 as SGHTA and CDR2 as FQGNSA. The CDR3 has 12 amino acids. The CDR3, as DNA: TGTGCCAGCACCGCCTTCACAGATACGCAGTATTTT. It specifies CASTAFTDTQYF.

This clonotype has just a few counts. The chain joins TRBV7-9 to TRBJ1-6, with D unresolved. The CDR3 extends over 16 amino acids. CDR1 and CDR2 (germline): SEHNR, FQNEAQ (reference sequence). V shed 5 bases and J shed 7 bases, with 18 bases lying between them. The CDR3 here is CASSIEAGGGNSPLHF. DNA of the CDR3: TGTGCCAGCAGCATCGAGGCAGGAGGAGGAAATTCACCCCTCCACTTT. Filled out from reference TRBV7-9 and TRBJ1-6, the complete variable domain reads DTGVSQNPRHKITKRGQNVTFRCDPISEHNRLYWYRQTLGQGPEFLTYFQNEAQLEKSRLLSDRFSAERPKGSFSTLEIQRTEQGDSAMYLCASSIEAGGGNSPLHFGNGTRLTVT.

Turning to this clonotype: Mismatch with germline at one junction end may stem from a read error. This chain connects TRBV7-9 to TRBJ1-1; maybe TRBD1 (5 bases). Germline CDR1 and CDR2: SEHNR and FQNEAQ (reference sequence). This CDR3 has 15 amino acids. Written as DNA, the CDR3 is TGTGCCTGCAGAGGACGACAGAAAAGGAACACTGAAGCTTTCTTT. This encodes CACRGRQKRNTEAFF.

The V and J genes are TRBV4-1 and TRBJ1-4; the match to TRBD1 covers 9 bases. Per the germline V gene, CDR1 is MGHRA and CDR2 is YSYEKL. The V and J ends lost 4 bases and 0 bases, in that order; junction bases with no gene match: 3. This CDR3 region has 16 residues. This CDR3 is CASSRGQGTTNEKLFF. The CDR3 bases are TGCGCCAGCAGCCGAGGACAGGGGACAACTAATGAAAAACTGTTTTTT.

This clonotype appeared many times. DNA of the CDR3: TGTGCCAGCAGATTACAGGGGGACGCGAACACCGGGGAGCTGTTTTTT. This translates into CASRLQGDANTGELFF. This sequence joins TRBV5-6 and TRBJ2-2; 8 bases map to TRBD1. The CDR3 totals 16 residues. The germline V gene encodes CDR1 SGHDT and CDR2 YYEEEE. V shed 5 bases, J shed 0 bases, and the junction held 6 bases outside the gene matches.

This clonotype has a count of ten or more. CDR3 in DNA: TGCAGTGGCAGAGGGGGTAACGTGGGAGGCTACGAGCAGTACTTC. Translation gives CSGRGGNVGGYEQYF. V is TRBV20-1 and J is TRBJ2-7; D possibly uses TRBD1 or TRBD2 (6 bases each). This CDR3 contains 15 residues. V was clipped by 7 bases and J by 3 bases, with 22 bases between them. Per the germline V gene, CDR1 is DFQATT and CDR2 is SNEGSKA (reference sequence).

There are many counts of this clonotype. The chain is built from TRBV7-6 and TRBJ2-7, with TRBD2 matching 9 bases. The CDR3 totals 16 residues. After removal of 0 bases from V and 1 base from J, the junction contained 4 bases not matched to a gene. Per the germline V gene, CDR1 is SGHVS and CDR2 is FNYEAQ. CDR3: CASSLALAGLSYEQYF. In nucleotides, the CDR3 is TGTGCCAGCAGCTTAGCTCTAGCGGGGCTTTCCTACGAGCAGTACTTC.

This chain connects TRBV10-3 to TRBJ1-1; D perhaps matches TRBD1 (5 bases). In germline, CDR1 is ENHRY, CDR2 SYGVKD. This CDR3 has 17 residues. Trimming removed 0 bases from V and 0 bases from J, with 14 bases in between. This chain's CDR3 is CAISESQGGLMNTEAFF. The DNA of the CDR3 is TGTGCCATCAGTGAGTCGCAGGGAGGCCTCATGAACACTGAAGCTTTCTTT.

This clonotype was observed a handful of times. The chain joins TRBV4-3 to TRBJ2-1; D is unclear. Per germline, CDR1 LGHNA and CDR2 YSLEER. The V gene lost 0 bases and the J gene lost 3 bases, with 3 bases spanning the gap. The CDR3 is 13 amino acids. The CDR3 reads CASSQDFYNEQFF. Written as DNA, the CDR3 is TGCGCCAGCAGCCAAGATTTCTACAATGAGCAGTTCTTC.

V is TRBV5-1 and J is TRBJ1-3, with 7 nucleotides matching TRBD1. This CDR3 is built from 13 residues. V trimming: 5 bases; J trimming: 2 bases; junction bases outside the gene matches: 1. CDR1 and CDR2 (germline): SGHRS, YFSETQ. CDR3 nucleotides: TGCGCCAGCAGAGGGACAGCTGGAAACACCATATATTTT. This codes for CASRGTAGNTIYF. The whole variable domain, filled in from reference TRBV5-1 and TRBJ1-3, reads KAGVTQTPRYLIKTRGQQVTLSCSPISGHRSVSWYQQTPGQGLQFLFEYFSETQRNKGNFPGRFSGRQFSNSRSEMNVSTLELGDSALYLCASRGTAGNTIYFGEGSWLTVV.

Many counts were recorded for this clonotype. This chain joins TRBV15 and TRBJ1-1; TRBD1 matches at 7 bases. Losses at the gene ends were 2 bases for V and 1 base for J; bases not matched to a gene: 7. The CDR3 runs to 16 residues. Germline V gene lookup returns CDR1 LNHNV and CDR2 YYDKDF (reference sequence). This chain's CDR3 is CATSRPQGMGNTEAFF. As DNA, the CDR3 is TGTGCCACCAGCAGACCACAGGGGATGGGGAACACTGAAGCTTTCTTT.

Ten or more counts support this clonotype. The gene calls are TRBV4-1 and TRBJ1-1; D is unresolved. This CDR3 spans 13 amino acids. Germline loops: CDR1 MGHRA, CDR2 YSYEKL. The ends were cut back, 2 bases at V and 4 bases at J, with 8 bases in the middle. Here the CDR3 reads CASSQFHGTEAFF. The CDR3, as DNA: TGCGCCAGCAGCCAATTCCATGGCACTGAAGCTTTCTTT.

This clonotype was seen ten or more times. In DNA form, the CDR3 reads TGTGCCAGCAGCACCCGGACTAGCGGGGAAGAGACCCAGTACTTC. Protein sequence: CASSTRTSGEETQYF. The rearrangement links TRBV11-1 to TRBJ2-5; 12 nucleotides align to TRBD2. This CDR3 is 15 amino acids long. The germline CDR1 and CDR2 sequences are SGHAT and FQDESV (reference sequence). V dropped 5 bases and J dropped 3; count of bases not matched to a gene: 4. The full variable domain, with the rest looked up from reference TRBV11-1 and TRBJ2-5, is EAEVAQSPRYKITEKSQAVAFWCDPISGHATLYWYRQILGQGPELLVQFQDESVVDDSQLPKDRFSAERLKGVDSTLKIQPAELGDSAMYLCASSTRTSGEETQYFGPGTRLLVL.

This clonotype was recorded many times. The J gene is TRBJ2-5, the V gene TRBV5-1; D gene ambiguous. CDR1 is SGHRS and CDR2 is YFSETQ in the germline V gene. There are 15 residues in the CDR3. Trimming cost V 4 bases and J 1 base, with 14 bases left between them. The CDR3 sequence is CASSTDFYTQETQYF. For the CDR3, the DNA is TGCGCCAGCAGCACCGATTTTTACACCCAAGAGACCCAGTACTTC.